A selection of T cell receptor beta chains follows, all from one sample in a study of blood T cell repertoires in COVID-19. Assay used: immunoSEQ multiplex PCR; TCRdb lists only in-frame clones, some missing. The table lists tens of thousands of clones, less than 95% of them singletons. Sequenced input: peripheral blood. The receptor source for this set is a human donor with active COVID-19. The donor label of this sample is uncertain. CDR3s leave out the opening cysteine and the closing phenylalanine or tryptophan.

J gene: TRBJ1-1; V gene: TRBV27; CDR3 protein: ASSLRRADTEAF
J gene: TRBJ2-3; V gene: TRBV5-1; CDR3 protein: ASSLGGQGSTDTQY
J gene: TRBJ1-1; V gene: TRBV6-5; CDR3 protein: ASSNTGKTEAF
J gene: TRBJ1-1; V gene: TRBV12-5; CDR3 protein: ASGLVLTGEAF
J gene: TRBJ1-6; V gene: TRBV7-9; CDR3 protein: ASSPPSSGGKSPLH
J gene: TRBJ2-3; V gene: TRBV11-2; CDR3 protein: ASSLTGQGTDTQY
J gene: TRBJ2-7; V gene: TRBV7-2; CDR3 protein: ASSLGQGASSYEQY
J gene: TRBJ2-7; V gene: TRBV25-1; CDR3 protein: ASSESVRGEQY
J gene: TRBJ2-1; V gene: TRBV6-2/TRBV6-3; CDR3 protein: ASSSRRLAGVYNEQF
J gene: TRBJ2-3; V gene: TRBV5-6; CDR3 protein: ASSFGTSDSDTQY
J gene: TRBJ1-3; V gene: TRBV6-1; CDR3 protein: ASSEGASGNTIY
J gene: TRBJ2-5; V gene: TRBV19; CDR3 protein: ASSMGLAKGETQY
J gene: TRBJ1-1; V gene: TRBV28; CDR3 protein: ASSLGQLNLFNTEAF
J gene: TRBJ1-2; V gene: TRBV27; CDR3 protein: ASKDRSGLSNYGYT
J gene: TRBJ2-3; V gene: TRBV2; CDR3 protein: ASSGDSRDYF
J gene: TRBJ2-7; V gene: TRBV6-5; CDR3 protein: ASSTEYEQY
J gene: TRBJ2-7; V gene: TRBV19; CDR3 protein: ASSTGAGDYEQY
J gene: TRBJ1-1; V gene: TRBV5-1; CDR3 protein: ASSLSGGGVHTEAF
J gene: TRBJ2-7; V gene: TRBV9; CDR3 protein: ASSVIAGESYEQY
J gene: TRBJ2-3; V gene: TRBV5-1; CDR3 protein: ASSFAEQDTQY
J gene: TRBJ1-2; V gene: TRBV6-5; CDR3 protein: ASSKQTANYGYT
J gene: TRBJ1-6; V gene: TRBV5-4; CDR3 protein: ASSYDRVRSPLH
J gene: TRBJ2-1; V gene: TRBV24-1; CDR3 protein: ATSDPRMLGQF
J gene: TRBJ2-1; V gene: TRBV6-5; CDR3 protein: ASSYGEGGNEQF
J gene: TRBJ2-7; V gene: TRBV6-6; CDR3 protein: ASSHAGTGAITSYEQY
J gene: TRBJ1-1; V gene: TRBV7-9; CDR3 protein: ASGSRQGSTEAF
J gene: TRBJ2-2; V gene: TRBV2; CDR3 protein: ASETSGGANTGELF
J gene: TRBJ1-2; V gene: TRBV7-9; CDR3 protein: ASSFIVYDGYT
J gene: TRBJ2-3; V gene: TRBV5-1; CDR3 protein: ASSQNPTGQGTDTQY
J gene: TRBJ2-3; V gene: TRBV10-3; CDR3 protein: AITEPSGDTQY
J gene: TRBJ2-5; V gene: TRBV4-1; CDR3 protein: ASSRGTPQETQY
J gene: TRBJ1-5; V gene: TRBV7-9; CDR3 protein: ASSFYNQPQH
J gene: TRBJ2-2; V gene: TRBV19; CDR3 protein: ASRRDPGGRWELF
J gene: TRBJ2-7; V gene: TRBV28; CDR3 protein: ASNLDRGRGRGYEQY
J gene: TRBJ1-2; V gene: TRBV12-3/TRBV12-4; CDR3 protein: ASSSAGQAGYT
J gene: TRBJ2-7; V gene: TRBV15; CDR3 protein: ATSRDLPRGSEQY
J gene: TRBJ2-7; V gene: TRBV29-1; CDR3 protein: SVSARDSFTTGPYEQY
J gene: TRBJ2-7; V gene: TRBV4-3; CDR3 protein: ASSQGLNLGAVSYEQY
J gene: TRBJ1-6; V gene: TRBV6-5; CDR3 protein: ASSTRTGDSPLH
J gene: TRBJ2-3; V gene: TRBV3-1/TRBV3-2; CDR3 protein: ASSQINRVTDTQY
J gene: TRBJ2-1; V gene: TRBV5-4; CDR3 protein: ASSLGLAASYNEQF
J gene: TRBJ1-3; V gene: TRBV19; CDR3 protein: ASSLGTGGAGNTIY
J gene: TRBJ2-6; V gene: TRBV3-1/TRBV3-2; CDR3 protein: ASSQVRGANVLT
J gene: TRBJ2-3; V gene: TRBV5-1; CDR3 protein: ASSPLASGGFTDTQY
J gene: TRBJ2-3; V gene: TRBV7-2; CDR3 protein: ASRSLAGQGGDTQY
J gene: TRBJ1-1; V gene: TRBV29-1; CDR3 protein: SVRNRVNTEAF
J gene: TRBJ2-1; V gene: TRBV6-4; CDR3 protein: ASSDGMAGAIGEQF